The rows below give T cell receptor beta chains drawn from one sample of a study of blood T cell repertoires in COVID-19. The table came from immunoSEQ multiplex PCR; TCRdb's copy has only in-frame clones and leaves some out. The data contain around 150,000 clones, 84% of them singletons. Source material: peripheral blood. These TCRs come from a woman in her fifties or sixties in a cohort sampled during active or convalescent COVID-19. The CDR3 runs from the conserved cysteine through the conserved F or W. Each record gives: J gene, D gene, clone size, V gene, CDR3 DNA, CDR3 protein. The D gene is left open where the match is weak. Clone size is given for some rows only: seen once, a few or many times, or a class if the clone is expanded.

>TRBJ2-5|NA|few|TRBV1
TGCACCAGCAGCCACCGTCGACAGGGCGAGACCCAGTACTTC
CTSSHRRQGETQYF
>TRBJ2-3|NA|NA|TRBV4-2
TGTGCCAGCAGCCAAGACGGGCCCAGGACAGCCACAGATACGCAGTATTTT
CASSQDGPRTATDTQYF
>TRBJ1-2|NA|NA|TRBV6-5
TGTGCCAGCAGCGCCGGGTCAACCTATGGCTACACCTTC
CASSAGSTYGYTF
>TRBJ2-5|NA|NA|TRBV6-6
TGTGCCAGCAGTCCCCCTCAGGGGACACAAGAGACCCAGTACTTC
CASSPPQGTQETQYF
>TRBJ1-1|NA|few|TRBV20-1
TGCAGTGCTTACGGCGGGTTGGGTGCTTTCTTT
CSAYGGLGAFF
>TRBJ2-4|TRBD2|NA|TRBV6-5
TGTGCCAGCAGTTCTCCGGCGGGGGGGCCTTGGAACATTCAGTACTTC
CASSSPAGGPWNIQYF
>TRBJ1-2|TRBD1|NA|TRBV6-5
TGTGCCAGCAGTTACTCGAAGAGGGGGCTCTATGGCTACACCTTC
CASSYSKRGLYGYTF
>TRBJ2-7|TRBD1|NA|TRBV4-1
TGCGCCAGCAGCCAAGAGCCGGGACAGACCTACGAGCAGTACTTC
CASSQEPGQTYEQYF
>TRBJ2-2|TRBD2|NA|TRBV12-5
TGTGCTAGTAGGGGAGGGCACACCGGGGAGCTGTTTTTT
CASRGGHTGELFF
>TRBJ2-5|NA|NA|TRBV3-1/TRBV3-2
TGTGCCAGCAGCCAAAACCGCCAGGGGAGGACCCAGTACTTC
CASSQNRQGRTQYF
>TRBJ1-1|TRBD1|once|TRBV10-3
TGTGCCATCAGTCGCGGACAGGGGAGGACTGAAGCTTTCTTT
CAISRGQGRTEAFF
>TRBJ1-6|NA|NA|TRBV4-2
TGTGCCAGCAGCCAAGGGTACAGATATAATTCACCCCTCCACTTT
CASSQGYRYNSPLHF
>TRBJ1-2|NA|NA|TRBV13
TGTGCCAGCAGCTTTGCTCCAGGGGCCGACTACGGCTACACCTTC
CASSFAPGADYGYTF
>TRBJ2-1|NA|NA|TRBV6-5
TGTGCCAGCAGTACGCCAGGGGGGCCGAATGAGCAGTTCTTC
CASSTPGGPNEQFF
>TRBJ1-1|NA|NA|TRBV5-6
TGTGCCAGCAGCTTGGCCGGGGGGTCCATGAACACTGAAGCTTTCTTT
CASSLAGGSMNTEAFF
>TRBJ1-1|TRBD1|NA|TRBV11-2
TGTGCCAGCAGCAACCGACAGGGGAACACTGAAGCTTTCTTT
CASSNRQGNTEAFF
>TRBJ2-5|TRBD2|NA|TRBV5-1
TGCGCCAGCAGCTTCAGCGGGGGGAGGAACCAAGAGACCCAGTACTTC
CASSFSGGRNQETQYF
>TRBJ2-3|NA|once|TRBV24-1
TGTGCCACCAGCGGCGGATCCACAGATACGCAGTATTTT
CATSGGSTDTQYF
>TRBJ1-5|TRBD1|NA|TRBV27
TGTGCCAGCGGAATGACAGGGGTGGGCAATCAGCCCCAGCATTTT
CASGMTGVGNQPQHF
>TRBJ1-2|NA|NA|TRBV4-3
TGCGCCAGCAGCCAAGACCTCACCAGGGAATCCGCCTATGGCTACACCTTC
CASSQDLTRESAYGYTF
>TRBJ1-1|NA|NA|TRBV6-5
TGTGCCAGCAGTTACTCCCTTTACCCGACAGCATCTGAAGCTTTCTTT
CASSYSLYPTASEAFF
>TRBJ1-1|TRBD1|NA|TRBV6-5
TGTGCCAGCAGCCCACGGACAGGGACCACTGAAGCTTTCTTT
CASSPRTGTTEAFF
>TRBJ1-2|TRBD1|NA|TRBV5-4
TGTGCCAGTCTTGACAGGGAAAGAGGTCGGGATGGCTACACCTTC
CASLDRERGRDGYTF
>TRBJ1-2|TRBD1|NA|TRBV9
TGTGCCAGCAGCGTAGACGGGGGACAGGGAAACTATGGCTACACCTTC
CASSVDGGQGNYGYTF
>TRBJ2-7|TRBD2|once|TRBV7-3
TGTGCCAGCAGCCAGAGCGGGGGAGCCTACGAGCAGTACTTC
CASSQSGGAYEQYF
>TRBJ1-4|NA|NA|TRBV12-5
TGTGCTAGTGGTTTGGTAACTGGGGCCCTGGGTGAAAAACTGTTTTTT
CASGLVTGALGEKLFF
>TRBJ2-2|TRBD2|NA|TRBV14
TGTGCCAGCAGTCCTAGCGGGGTCGGGGAGCTGTTTTTT
CASSPSGVGELFF
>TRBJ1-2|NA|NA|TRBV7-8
TGTGCCAGCAGCTTAGTTGGACAGCTTAACTATGGCTACACCTTC
CASSLVGQLNYGYTF
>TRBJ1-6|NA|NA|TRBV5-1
TGCGCCAGCAGCGAGACCAGTCAGGGTCTGGGTTCACCCCTCCACTTT
CASSETSQGLGSPLHF
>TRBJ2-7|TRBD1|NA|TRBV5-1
TGCGCCAGCAGCTTGGGCGGACAGGGGGTATACGAGCAGTACTTC
CASSLGGQGVYEQYF
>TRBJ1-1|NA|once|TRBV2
TGTGCCAGCAGTGAACAGGATGGGAGGGGGACTGAAGCTTTCTTT
CASSEQDGRGTEAFF
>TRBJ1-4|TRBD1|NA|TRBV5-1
TGCGCCAGCAGCAAACCGGGACAGGGGGTCGAAAAACTGTTTTTT
CASSKPGQGVEKLFF
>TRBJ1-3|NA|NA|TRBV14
TGTGCCAGCAGCCAAGCCCGGACACTTCGAAACACCATATATTTT
CASSQARTLRNTIYF
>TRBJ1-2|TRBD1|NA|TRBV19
TGTGCCAGTACCTTACAGGGGAATAACTATGGCTACACCTTC
CASTLQGNNYGYTF
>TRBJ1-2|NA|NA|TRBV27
TGTGCCAGCAGACGCAGGGGAGTAATTAACTATGGCTACACCTTC
CASRRRGVINYGYTF
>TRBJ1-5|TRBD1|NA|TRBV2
TGTGCCAGCAGACAACAGGGGGTTAACAATCAGCCCCAGCATTTT
CASRQQGVNNQPQHF
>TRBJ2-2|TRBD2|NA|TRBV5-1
TGCGCCAGCAGCTTGGACCGAGCAAGCGGGAGAGGCACCGGGGAGCTGTTTTTT
CASSLDRASGRGTGELFF
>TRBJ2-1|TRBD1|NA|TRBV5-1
TGCGCCAGCACTGGACAGGGCGGCGGTGAGCAGTTCTTC
CASTGQGGGEQFF
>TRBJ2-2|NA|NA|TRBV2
TGTGCCAGCGGAGTCGCCGGGGAGCTGTTTTTT
CASGVAGELFF
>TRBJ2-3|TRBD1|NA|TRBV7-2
TGTGCCAGCAGCTTAGTGGGACAGGGCACAGATACGCAGTATTTT
CASSLVGQGTDTQYF
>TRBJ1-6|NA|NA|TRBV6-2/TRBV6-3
TGTGCCAGCAGTACCAGGGGCCATAATTCACCCCTCCACTTT
CASSTRGHNSPLHF
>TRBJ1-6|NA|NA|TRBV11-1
TGTGCCAGCAGCAGAGACAGGAGCTCCTATAATTCACCCCTCCACTTT
CASSRDRSSYNSPLHF
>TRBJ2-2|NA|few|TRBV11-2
TGTGCCAGCAGCTCGGACTTCACCGGGGAGCTGTTTTTT
CASSSDFTGELFF
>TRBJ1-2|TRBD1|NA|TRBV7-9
TGTGCCAGCAGCTTATTGGGGGGGACAGGGACCAACTATGGCTACACCTTC
CASSLLGGTGTNYGYTF
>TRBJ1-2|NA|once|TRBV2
TGTGCCAGCAGTGAATTGGTGGCTGGCTACACCTTC
CASSELVAGYTF
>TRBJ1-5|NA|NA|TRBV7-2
TGTGCCAGCAGTCCAAGGGGGGGGGACGGGACTAATCAGCCCCAGCATTTT
CASSPRGGDGTNQPQHF
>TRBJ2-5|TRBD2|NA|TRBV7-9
TGTGCCAGCAGCTTCGGCTCTAGCGGGGGGTTGGAGACCCAGTACTTC
CASSFGSSGGLETQYF
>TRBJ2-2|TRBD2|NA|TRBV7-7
TGTGCCAGCAGCCCGCGTGGTGTGGAGCGGGGGGCATCGGTTTTCCCCGGGGAGCTGTTTTTT
CASSPRGVERGASVFPGELFF
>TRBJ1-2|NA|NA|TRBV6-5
TGTGCCACCCGAACGGGACTTAACTATGGCTACACCTTC
CATRTGLNYGYTF
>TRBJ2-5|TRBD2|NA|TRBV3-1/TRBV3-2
TGTGCCAGCAGCCAAGATCCTGGTACTAGCGGGGGCGGGGTGACCCAGTACTTC
CASSQDPGTSGGGVTQYF
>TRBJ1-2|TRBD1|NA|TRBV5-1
TGCGCCAGCGGGGACAGGAACTATGGCTACACCTTC
CASGDRNYGYTF
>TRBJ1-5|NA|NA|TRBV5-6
TGTGCCAGCACTTTAGGCGGGGGCGGGCAGCCCCAGCATTTT
CASTLGGGGQPQHF
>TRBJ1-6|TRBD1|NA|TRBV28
TGTGCCAGCAGTTTAGGGACAGATAATTCACCCCTCCACTTT
CASSLGTDNSPLHF
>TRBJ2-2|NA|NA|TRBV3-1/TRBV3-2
TGTGCCAGCAGCCGGGGGGCAGGGGGAAACACCGGGGAGCTGTTTTTT
CASSRGAGGNTGELFF
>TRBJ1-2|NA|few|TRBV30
TGTGCCTGGAGTGCAGGGTACTACTATGGCTACACCTTC
CAWSAGYYYGYTF
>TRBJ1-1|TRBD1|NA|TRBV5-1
TGCGCCAGCAGCTGGACGACAGGGATGAACACTGAAGCTTTCTTT
CASSWTTGMNTEAFF
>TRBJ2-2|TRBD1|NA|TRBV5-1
TGCGCCAGCAGCTTGGCCCCGGGACAGGGTAGGCGGAACACCGGGGAGCTGTTTTTT
CASSLAPGQGRRNTGELFF
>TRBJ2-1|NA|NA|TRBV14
TGTGCCAGCAGCCAAATGGAGTACGGCAATGAGCAGTTCTTC
CASSQMEYGNEQFF
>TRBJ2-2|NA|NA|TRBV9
TGTGCCAGCTCCCCAGGGCGCACCGGGGAGCTGTTTTTT
CASSPGRTGELFF
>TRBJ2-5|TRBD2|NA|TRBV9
TGTGCCAGCAGCGTAGCGGGGGGACAAGAGACCCAGTACTTC
CASSVAGGQETQYF